A single sample is the source of the 17 T cell receptor beta chains below, sequenced in a study of T-cell reconstitution after alpha-beta-depleted transplantation in children. Study-wide points: One year after transplant, T-cell counts and diversity came mostly from newly produced T cells.

Their specific antigens are unknown. Library preparation (for TCRbeta) was performed with unique molecular identifiers. TCRdb ran MiXCR on the PCR reads and lists one entry per CDR3 protein. The table includes around 300,000 distinct CDR3 sequences, roughly 7.8% detected once. The sequencing here drew on peripheral blood, taken 360 days after TCRalphabeta/CD19-depleted stem cell transplant. Receptor source: a female patient aged 2-10 years who had a stem cell transplant for Fanconi anemia, so the T cells may come from the graft donor.

This clonotype was detected ten times or more. The chain has TRBV19 and TRBJ2-1; 12 bases match TRBD2. Looked up from germline, CDR1 is LNHDA and CDR2 is SQIVND (reference sequence). The CDR3 runs 16 residues. The trim removed 3 bases at V and 3 bases at J, leaving 3 bases unmatched. CDR3 bases: TGTGCCAGTAGTATCCTGACTAGCGGGAGCTACAATGAGCAGTTCTTC. Its protein is CASSILTSGSYNEQFF.

This clonotype appeared many times. The chain joins TRBV29-1 to TRBJ2-4; weak D call: TRBD2 (6 bases). Germline V CDR1 and CDR2: SQVTM, ANQGSEA. The CDR3 runs 14 residues. V was cut by 1 base and J by 6 bases, with 13 bases left in between. The CDR3 reads CSVEAGEGGNIQYF. In nucleotides, the CDR3 is TGCAGCGTTGAAGCGGGAGAGGGCGGAAACATTCAGTACTTC.

This clonotype was detected many times. The V gene is TRBV28, the J gene TRBJ1-2, with 7 bases identical to TRBD1. Germline V gives CDR1 MDHEN, CDR2 SYDVKM. The CDR3 covers 12 residues. The trim removed 8 bases at V and 8 bases at J, leaving 8 bases unmatched. The CDR3 DNA sequence: TGTGCCAGCGAGACAGGGCTCAGAGGCTACACCTTC. It encodes CASETGLRGYTF.

J is TRBJ2-7 and V is TRBV5-1; tentatively, D is TRBD1 (6 bases). Per germline, CDR1 SGHRS and CDR2 YFSETQ. The CDR3 runs 14 residues. With 4 bases removed from V and 4 bases from J, the gap between germline ends came to 15 bases. DNA of the CDR3: TGCGCCAGCAGCCCCCCGACAGGCGGTTACGAGCAGTACTTC. Its protein is CASSPPTGGYEQYF.

The chain combines TRBV12-3 or TRBV12-4 with TRBJ2-5; 10 nucleotides line up with TRBD2. The CDR3 consists of 14 residues. The V and J ends lost 6 bases and 5 bases, in that order; junction bases with no gene match: 6. The CDR3 loop is CASRGSGGAETQYF. The CDR3 DNA is TGTGCCAGCAGGGGGAGCGGGGGGGCGGAGACCCAGTACTTC.

This clonotype was found many times. The V gene is TRBV12-3 or TRBV12-4, the J gene TRBJ1-2, with D tentatively TRBD1 (6 bases). This CDR3 contains 16 residues. The V gene lost 2 bases and the J gene lost 5 bases, with 18 bases spanning the gap. The CDR3 here is CASSLSGGRQLYGYTF. The CDR3 region has the DNA TGTGCCAGCAGTTTATCGGGGGGCCGACAGTTATATGGCTACACCTTC.

This clonotype was counted many times. V gene TRBV28 combines with J gene TRBJ1-3; D not resolved. V gave up 5 bases and J gave up 0 bases, with 8 bases separating them. Germline V CDR1 and CDR2: MDHEN, SYDVKM. The CDR3 has 14 residues. The CDR3 DNA reads TGTGCCAGCAGTGCCCACAGCTCTGGAAACACCATATATTTT. This encodes CASSAHSSGNTIYF. The whole variable domain, remainder taken from reference TRBV28 and TRBJ1-3, is DVKVTQSSRYLVKRTGEKVFLECVQDMDHENMFWYRQDPGLGLRLIYFSYDVKMKEKGDIPEGYSVSREKKERFSLILESASTNQTSMYLCASSAHSSGNTIYFGEGSWLTVV.

The chain has TRBV20-1 and TRBJ2-5, with no clear D. The CDR3 consists of 9 residues. Germline values: CDR1 DFQATT, CDR2 SNEGSKA (reference sequence). With 0 bases removed from V and 11 bases from J, the gap between germline ends came to 4 bases. CDR3 bases: TGCAGTGCTAGAGATCGACAGTACTTC. The encoded protein is CSARDRQYF.

This clonotype was detected a few times. This chain uses TRBV2 with TRBJ2-3, with 7 bases fitting TRBD2. The CDR3 has 15 residues. V was pared by 3 bases and J by 0 bases, with 3 bases of the junction left unmatched. Looked up from germline, CDR1 is SNHLY and CDR2 is FYNNEI. Here the CDR3 DNA reads TGTGCCAGCAGTGAGGCTAGCGGAAGCACAGATACGCAGTATTTT. Protein sequence: CASSEASGSTDTQYF.

The chain carries TRBV24-1 and TRBJ2-3, with a possible D match to TRBD1 (6 bases). CDR3 length equals 11 residues. CDR1 and CDR2 from the germline V gene are KGHDR and SFDVKD. Trimming cost V 7 bases and J 6 bases, with 7 bases left between them. The CDR3 region is CATSRGDTQYF. DNA for the CDR3: TGTGCCACCAGCAGGGGTGATACGCAGTATTTT.

In its sample, this clonotype was seen many times. The chain carries TRBV6-5 and TRBJ2-3; 13 bases match TRBD2. Unmatched junction bases numbered 5, after V lost 5 bases and J lost 6 bases. This CDR3 has 15 residues. Germline values: CDR1 MNHEY, CDR2 SVGAGI. The CDR3 sequence is CASSPLLAGGDTQYF. CDR3 bases: TGTGCCAGCAGTCCCCTACTAGCGGGGGGGGATACGCAGTATTTT.

This clonotype was seen more than once but under ten times. The CDR3 does not close with the conserved phenylalanine or tryptophan, likely indicating a read error. The DNA is left out, because the CDR3 cannot be placed on it with certainty; the CDR3 is given as TCRdb lists it. The chain recombines TRBV7-9 with TRBJ2-4. Germline V lookup: CDR1 SEHNR, CDR2 FQNEAQ (reference sequence). The CDR3 adds up to 9 amino acids, both ends counted. CDR3 protein: CASSLGPEG.

This clonotype was seen repeatedly, ten times or more. V usage is TRBV11-2 and J usage is TRBJ2-3, with 7 bases identical to TRBD2. V was pared by 1 base and J by 2 bases, with 3 bases of the junction left unmatched. The CDR3 totals 15 residues. The V gene's germline CDR1 is SGHAT and CDR2 FQNNGV. The CDR3 bases are TGTGCCAGCAGCTTAGTGGCGGGGGACACAGATACGCAGTATTTT. This translates into CASSLVAGDTDTQYF.

This clonotype was seen repeatedly, ten times or more. The chain joins TRBV7-8 to TRBJ2-2; D is undetermined. CDR1 SGHVS and CDR2 FQNEAQ come from the germline V gene. Trimming cost V 1 base and J 2 bases, with 5 bases left between them. There are 14 residues in the CDR3. CDR3 sequence: CASSLGINTGELFF. CDR3 DNA: TGTGCCAGCAGCTTAGGGATTAACACCGGGGAGCTGTTTTTT.

This chain connects TRBV10-1 to TRBJ2-3, with D perhaps matching TRBD1 (6 bases). V dropped 3 bases and J dropped 2 bases, with 9 bases sitting between them. CDR1 and CDR2 from the germline V gene are WNHNN and SYGVQD (reference sequence). The CDR3 contains 14 residues. The DNA for the CDR3 is TGCGCCAGCAGTGACACAGGGCCCACAGATACGCAGTATTTT. Translating it yields CASSDTGPTDTQYF.

V is TRBV11-2 and J is TRBJ2-5; D tentatively fits TRBD1 or TRBD2 (6 bases each). V was trimmed by 7 bases and J by 0 bases, leaving 15 bases between them. The CDR3 has 15 amino acids. The germline gives CDR1 SGHAT, CDR2 FQNNGV. This CDR3 reads CASTVARGHQETQYF. DNA of the CDR3: TGTGCCAGCACCGTCGCCCGGGGGCACCAAGAGACCCAGTACTTC.

The J gene is TRBJ2-7, the V gene TRBV5-1; 10 bases are shared with TRBD2. CDR1 is SGHRS and CDR2 is YFSETQ in the germline V gene. Losses at the gene ends were 2 bases for V and 6 bases for J; bases not matched to a gene: 5. This CDR3 is built from 14 residues. The DNA of the CDR3 is TGCGCCAGCAGCTTTCCGGGACTAGCGTCCGAGCAGTACTTC. As protein: CASSFPGLASEQYF. Full variable domain (outside the CDR3, taken from reference TRBV5-1 and TRBJ2-7): KAGVTQTPRYLIKTRGQQVTLSCSPISGHRSVSWYQQTPGQGLQFLFEYFSETQRNKGNFPGRFSGRQFSNSRSEMNVSTLELGDSALYLCASSFPGLASEQYFGPGTRLTVT.